What follows are 10 T cell receptor beta chains derived from one specimen sequenced in a study of blood T cell repertoires in COVID-19. Clones were sequenced by immunoSEQ multiplex PCR, and TCRdb holds only the in-frame ones, with some missing. The table shows 65,000 to 90,000 clones, with roughly 87% occurring only once. The sequenced sample was peripheral blood. The receptor source for this set is a woman younger than 30 with acute or convalescent COVID-19.

J is TRBJ1-3 and V is TRBV3-1 (or the pseudogene TRBV3-2), with a weak D call TRBD1 (5 bases). This CDR3 has 15 residues. The germline V gene encodes CDR1 LGHDT and CDR2 YNNKEL (reference sequence). The ends were cut back, 7 bases at V and 0 bases at J, with 13 bases in the middle. The CDR3 sequence: CASTPTAFSGNTIYF. The DNA of the CDR3 is TGTGCCAGCACCCCGACAGCGTTCTCTGGAAACACCATATATTTT.

The chain recombines TRBV2 with TRBJ2-1, with unresolved D. The CDR3 is 14 residues long. Germline loops: CDR1 SNHLY, CDR2 FYNNEI. V lost 4 bases and J lost 8, with 15 bases in between. The CDR3 loop is CASSVRFGYDEQFF. In DNA form, the CDR3 reads TGTGCCAGCAGTGTTCGGTTCGGGTATGATGAGCAGTTCTTC.

The CDR3 nucleotides read TGTGCCTGGGAAACCGGGACAGCCGGTGAAAAACTGTTTTTT. This gives the protein CAWETGTAGEKLFF. The V gene is TRBV30, the J gene TRBJ1-4; 7 nucleotides align to TRBD1. This CDR3 has 14 amino acids. The germline CDR1 and CDR2 sequences are GTSNPN and SVGIG (reference sequence). V dropped 5 bases and J dropped 7; count of bases not matched to a gene: 10.

The gene calls are TRBV5-8 and TRBJ2-2; TRBD2 matches 15 bases. Germline V CDR1 and CDR2: SGHTS, YDEGEE. The CDR3 totals 19 residues. With V trimmed by 2 bases and J by 4 bases, 9 bases remained unmatched. The DNA of the CDR3 is TGTGCCAGCAGCTTTTTGGGGACTAGCGGGAGGATGGTCACCGGGGAGCTGTTTTTT. As protein: CASSFLGTSGRMVTGELFF.

The V call is TRBV28, the J call TRBJ1-1; D may be TRBD1 (6 bases). Trimming removed 2 bases at V and 4 bases at J, with 14 bases between. The CDR3 sequence is 15 residues long. Germline-derived CDR1 and CDR2 are MDHEN and SYDVKM. The CDR3 here is CASSLRGARATEAFF. In DNA, the CDR3 is TGTGCCAGCAGTTTACGGGGGGCTAGGGCCACTGAAGCTTTCTTT.

The chain combines TRBV11-2 with TRBJ2-7; perhaps TRBD2 as D (6 bases). This CDR3 has 14 amino acids. V lost 3 bases, J lost 0 bases, and 9 bases lay in between. CDR1 is SGHAT and CDR2 is FQNNGV in the germline V gene. The CDR3 nucleotides are TGTGCCAGCAGCTTTAGCGGAAACTCCTACGAGCAGTACTTC. Amino acid sequence: CASSFSGNSYEQYF.

This clone was observed a few times. The J gene is TRBJ1-2, the V gene TRBV11-2; a possible D gene is TRBD1 (5 bases). CDR1 SGHAT and CDR2 FQNNGV come from the germline V gene. Between the trimmed V and J ends, which lost 6 bases and 4 bases, there was a span of 15 bases. The CDR3 length is 14 residues. For the CDR3, the DNA is TGTGCCAGCAGTCAGGACACGACGGCCTATGGCTACACCTTC. It yields the protein CASSQDTTAYGYTF.

In this sample, this clone turned up once. This chain joins TRBV19 and TRBJ2-1; D perhaps matches TRBD1 (5 bases). This CDR3 contains 13 residues. Germline V gives CDR1 LNHDA, CDR2 SQIVND (reference sequence). With 6 bases removed from V and 3 bases from J, the gap between germline ends came to 9 bases. In DNA, the CDR3 is TGTGCCAGTAGAGGGCAGGGCTACAATGAGCAGTTCTTC. Translation gives CASRGQGYNEQFF.

There are a few counts of this clone. J is TRBJ1-6 and V is TRBV9; D call uncertain. The CDR3 covers 14 residues. Germline V gives CDR1 SGDLS, CDR2 YYNGEE. V was pared by 7 bases and J by 9 bases, with 17 bases between. CDR3 sequence reads: CASGETRRGSPLHF. The DNA for the CDR3 is TGTGCCAGCGGTGAGACGCGCCGGGGTTCACCCCTCCACTTT.

The chain joins TRBV9 to TRBJ1-1; D is unclear. Trimming left V 0 bases short and J 1 base short, with 4 bases between. Germline CDR1 reads SGDLS; CDR2 reads YYNGEE. The CDR3 is made up of 13 amino acids. The CDR3 nucleotides are TGTGCCAGCAGCGTAGGGGCGAACACTGAAGCTTTCTTT. This sequence encodes CASSVGANTEAFF.